This T cell receptor beta chain was recorded in a study of cytomegalovirus exposure and HLA in healthy donors. In the PCR, 60 Vbeta and 13 Jbeta primers were used. Clones were read by immunoSEQ multiplex PCR, and TCRdb kept only the in-frame ones, dropping some. The sample holds 150,000 to 200,000 clones, around three quarters seen once. Looked up from germline, CDR1 is GTSNPN and CDR2 is SVGIG (reference sequence). The J segment lost 5 bases and the V segment lost 0 bases, leaving 9 bases of the junction unmatched. This CDR3 comprises 15 residues. The chain uses TRBV30 and TRBJ2-7, with 8 bases aligning to TRBD1. Sequencing was done on a sample of PBMCs. The receptor was isolated from a woman aged 25 to 39 in good health and CMV-seronegative. The DNA of the CDR3 is TGTGCCTGGAGTGTAGGGTGGTCAGGGGGCAACGAGCAGTACTTC. Its protein product is CAWSVGWSGGNEQYF. Using reference TRBV30 and TRBJ2-7 for the parts outside the CDR3, the full variable domain is SQTIHQWPATLVQPVGSPLSLECTVEGTSNPNLYWYRQAAGRGLQLLFYSVGIGQISSEVPQNLSASRPQDRQFILSSKKLLLSDSGFYLCAWSVGWSGGNEQYFGPGTRLTVT.